A selection of T cell receptor beta chains follows, all from one sample in a study of OX40 agonist ivuxolimab in advanced cancers. The method was immunoSEQ multiplex PCR; TCRdb's version includes in-frame clones alone and lacks a portion of them. The repertoire holds more than 30,000 clones, with about 87% as singletons. This sample comprised CD4+ or CD8+ T cells sorted from blood, obtained in a trial of the OX40 agonist ivuxolimab. The receptors originated from an adult with an advanced solid tumor such as melanoma, head and neck, liver or kidney cancer. The CDR3 runs from the conserved cysteine through the conserved F or W. The D gene is left open where the match is weak. The size of a clone is reported for some rows only, either as once, few or many, or as a class for expanded clones.

CASSPGLNTGELFF,TGTGCCAGCAGCCCCGGACTGAACACCGGGGAGCTGTTTTTT,.,TRBJ2-2,.,TRBV14
CASSSLGQTNEKLFF,TGTGCCAGCAGCTCCCTTGGCCAAACTAATGAAAAACTGTTTTTT,.,TRBJ1-4,.,TRBV5-4
CASSFSNTDTQYF,TGTGCCAGCAGCTTTAGTAACACAGATACGCAGTATTTT,.,TRBJ2-3,.,TRBV7-7
CASSRTSGDDEQYF,TGTGCCAGCAGTAGGACTAGCGGGGACGACGAGCAGTACTTC,TRBD2,TRBJ2-7,.,TRBV11-2
CASSDPGRAIHEQYF,TGTGCCAGCAGTGACCCGGGCAGGGCGATCCACGAGCAGTACTTC,.,TRBJ2-7,.,TRBV6-1
CASSLNPADGYTF,TGTGCCAGCAGCCTTAACCCGGCGGATGGCTACACCTTC,.,TRBJ1-2,.,TRBV7-9
CASTPGRLNTEAFF,TGTGCCAGTACCCCGGGCCGATTGAACACTGAAGCTTTCTTT,.,TRBJ1-1,.,TRBV19
CASSLGTEAFF,TGTGCCAGCAGCCTAGGAACTGAAGCTTTCTTT,.,TRBJ1-1,.,TRBV11-2
CASSGSGNQPQHF,TGTGCCAGCAGTGGCTCGGGCAATCAGCCCCAGCATTTT,.,TRBJ1-5,.,TRBV6-1
CASSPGFGGGGGSLGETQYF,TGCGCCAGCAGCCCTGGGTTCGGGGGTGGAGGCGGGAGCTTGGGAGAGACCCAGTACTTC,TRBD2,TRBJ2-5,.,TRBV5-1
CASSNSGQGCLGGNQPQHF,TGTGCCAGCAGCAATTCCGGACAGGGCTGTTTAGGGGGAAATCAGCCCCAGCATTTT,.,TRBJ1-5,.,TRBV21-1
CASRRTSGTDTQYF,TGCGCCAGCCGACGGACTAGCGGCACAGATACGCAGTATTTT,TRBD2,TRBJ2-3,.,TRBV5-1
CASTQTGPGGGYTF,TGCGCCAGCACCCAGACAGGTCCCGGAGGCGGCTACACCTTC,.,TRBJ1-2,.,TRBV5-1
CASGWEYEQFF,TGTGCTAGTGGATGGGAGTATGAGCAGTTCTTC,.,TRBJ2-1,.,TRBV12-5
CASSSGFPSYEKLFF,TGCGCCAGCAGCTCAGGGTTCCCTTCTTACGAAAAACTGTTTTTT,.,TRBJ1-4,once,TRBV5-1
CASSSSLGFEQFF,TGTGCCAGCAGCTCATCCTTGGGCTTTGAGCAGTTCTTC,.,TRBJ2-1,.,TRBV7-3
CATSRDPAGSSYEQYF,TGTGCCACCAGCAGAGACCCCGCGGGAAGCTCCTACGAGCAGTACTTC,.,TRBJ2-7,.,TRBV15
CASSLVQGSYNEQFF,TGTGCCAGCAGCTTGGTACAGGGCTCCTACAATGAGCAGTTCTTC,.,TRBJ2-1,once,TRBV5-6
CSVAKRSTDTQYF,TGCAGCGTTGCCAAGCGGAGCACAGATACGCAGTATTTT,.,TRBJ2-3,.,TRBV29-1
CASGGAGGGNEQFF,TGTGCTAGTGGAGGAGCGGGGGGAGGGAATGAGCAGTTCTTC,TRBD2,TRBJ2-1,.,TRBV12-5
CASGLSGSTDTQYF,TGTGCTAGTGGACTCAGCGGGAGCACAGATACGCAGTATTTT,.,TRBJ2-3,.,TRBV12-5
CASSPRLAGATDTQYF,TGTGCCAGCTCACCACGACTAGCGGGGGCCACAGATACGCAGTATTTT,TRBD2,TRBJ2-3,.,TRBV18
CASGRDWTARELFF,TGTGCCAGCGGCCGGGACTGGACCGCTAGGGAGCTGTTTTTT,.,TRBJ2-2,.,TRBV27
CASSGSGTSGHGQFF,TGCGCCAGCAGTGGTTCCGGGACTAGCGGACATGGGCAGTTCTTC,TRBD2,TRBJ2-1,once,TRBV10-1
CASSLVAGGAYEQYF,TGTGCCAGCAGCTTAGTAGCGGGAGGGGCCTACGAGCAGTACTTC,TRBD2,TRBJ2-7,.,TRBV7-2
CASSALQGLMNTGELFF,TGTGCCAGCAGCGCCCTCCAGGGACTTATGAACACCGGGGAGCTGTTTTTT,.,TRBJ2-2,once,TRBV9
CSAGGPNEQFF,TGCAGTGCTGGGGGACCCAATGAGCAGTTCTTC,.,TRBJ2-1,.,TRBV20-1
CASSQDTVDRGEGYTF,TGCGCCAGCAGCCAAGATACGGTGGACAGGGGAGAGGGCTACACCTTC,TRBD1,TRBJ1-2,.,TRBV4-3
CASSPMRGLAGGGTGELFF,TGTGCCAGCAGCCCCATGCGGGGGCTAGCGGGAGGGGGCACCGGGGAGCTGTTTTTT,TRBD2,TRBJ2-2,.,TRBV7-2